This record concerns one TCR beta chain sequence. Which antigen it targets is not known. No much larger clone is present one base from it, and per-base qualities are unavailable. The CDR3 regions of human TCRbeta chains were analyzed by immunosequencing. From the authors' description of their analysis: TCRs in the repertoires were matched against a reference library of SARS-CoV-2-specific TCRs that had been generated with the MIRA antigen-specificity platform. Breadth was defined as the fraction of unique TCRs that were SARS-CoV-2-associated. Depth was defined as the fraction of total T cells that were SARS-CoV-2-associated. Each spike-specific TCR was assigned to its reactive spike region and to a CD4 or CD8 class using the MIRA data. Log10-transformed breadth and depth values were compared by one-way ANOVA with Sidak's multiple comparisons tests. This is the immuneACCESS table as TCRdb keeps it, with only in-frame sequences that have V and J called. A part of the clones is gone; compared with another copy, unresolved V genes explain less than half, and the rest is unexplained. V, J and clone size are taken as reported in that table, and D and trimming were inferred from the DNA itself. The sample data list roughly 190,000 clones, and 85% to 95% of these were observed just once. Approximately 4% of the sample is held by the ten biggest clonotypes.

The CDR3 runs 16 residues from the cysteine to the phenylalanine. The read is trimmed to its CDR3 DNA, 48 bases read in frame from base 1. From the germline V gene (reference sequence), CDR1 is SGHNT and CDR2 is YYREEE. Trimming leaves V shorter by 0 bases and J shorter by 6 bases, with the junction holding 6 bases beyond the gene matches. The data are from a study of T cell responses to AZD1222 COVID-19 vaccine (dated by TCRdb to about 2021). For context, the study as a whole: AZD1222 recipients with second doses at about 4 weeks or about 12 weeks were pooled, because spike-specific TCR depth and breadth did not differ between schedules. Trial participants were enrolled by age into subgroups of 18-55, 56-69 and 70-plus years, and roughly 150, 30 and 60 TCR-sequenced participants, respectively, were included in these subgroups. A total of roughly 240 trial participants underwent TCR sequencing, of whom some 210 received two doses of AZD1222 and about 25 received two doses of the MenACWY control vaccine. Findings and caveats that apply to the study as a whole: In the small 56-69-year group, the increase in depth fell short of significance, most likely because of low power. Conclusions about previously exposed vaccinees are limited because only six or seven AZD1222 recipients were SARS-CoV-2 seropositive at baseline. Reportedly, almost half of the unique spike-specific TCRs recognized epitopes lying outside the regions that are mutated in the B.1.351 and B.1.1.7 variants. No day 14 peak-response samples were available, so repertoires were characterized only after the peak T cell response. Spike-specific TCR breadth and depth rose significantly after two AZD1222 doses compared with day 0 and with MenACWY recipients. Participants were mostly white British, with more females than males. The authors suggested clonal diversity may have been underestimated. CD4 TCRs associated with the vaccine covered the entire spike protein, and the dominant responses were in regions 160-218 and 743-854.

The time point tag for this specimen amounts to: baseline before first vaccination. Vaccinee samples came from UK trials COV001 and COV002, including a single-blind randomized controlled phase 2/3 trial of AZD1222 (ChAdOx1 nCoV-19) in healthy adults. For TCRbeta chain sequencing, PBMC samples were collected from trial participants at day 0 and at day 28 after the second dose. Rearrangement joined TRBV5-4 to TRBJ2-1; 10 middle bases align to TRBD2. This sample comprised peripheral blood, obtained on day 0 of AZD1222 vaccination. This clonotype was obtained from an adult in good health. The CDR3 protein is CASSLVSSGRGNEQFF. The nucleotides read TGTGCCAGCAGCTTGGTTTCCAGCGGGAGGGGCAATGAGCAGTTCTTC. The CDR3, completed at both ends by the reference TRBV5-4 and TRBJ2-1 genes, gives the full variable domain ETGVTQSPTHLIKTRGQQVTLRCSSQSGHNTVSWYQQALGQGPQFIFQYYREEENGRGNFPPRFSGLQFPNYSSELNVNALELDDSALYLCASSLVSSGRGNEQFFGPGTRLTVL.